Each of the 21 T cell receptor beta chains below was sequenced from the same sample in a study of blood T cell repertoires in COVID-19. Repertoires were generated with immunoSEQ multiplex PCR, while TCRdb's copy carries only in-frame clones and drops some. The data contain approximately 120,000 clones, around 74% of them singletons. Sequencing was done on a sample of peripheral blood. The receptors shown here come from a man at least 80 years old with COVID-19, enrolled during active disease.

This clone was recorded a few times. This sequence joins TRBV28 and TRBJ2-7, with a possible D match to TRBD2 (5 bases). The CDR3 contains 15 residues. Germline CDR1 reads MDHEN; CDR2 reads SYDVKM. The V and J ends lost 1 base and 0 bases respectively, with 10 bases between them. The CDR3 nucleotides are TGTGCCAGCAGTTTATTGGGAGAATACTCCTACGAGCAGTACTTC. Translating it yields CASSLLGEYSYEQYF. Together with reference TRBV28 and TRBJ2-7, the CDR3 gives the full variable domain: DVKVTQSSRYLVKRTGEKVFLECVQDMDHENMFWYRQDPGLGLRLIYFSYDVKMKEKGDIPEGYSVSREKKERFSLILESASTNQTSMYLCASSLLGEYSYEQYFGPGTRLTVT.

This clone was picked up a small number of times. The chain uses TRBV4-2 and TRBJ1-3, with 7 bases fitting TRBD1. The CDR3 consists of 16 residues. CDR1 is LGHNA and CDR2 is YNFKEQ in the germline V gene. Germline trimming cut 4 bases from V and 0 bases from J; bases unmatched to any gene: 6. The CDR3 region is CASSLQGGGSGNTIYF. The CDR3 DNA sequence: TGTGCCAGCAGCCTCCAGGGGGGAGGCTCTGGAAACACCATATATTTT.

This clone was observed a few times. The rearrangement uses TRBV7-3 and TRBJ2-1, with D perhaps matching TRBD1 (6 bases). With 1 base removed from V and 5 bases from J, the gap between germline ends came to 18 bases. CDR3 size: 17 residues. Germline V gives CDR1 SGHTA, CDR2 FQGTGA. This CDR3 is CASSLIGGTGSDNEQFF. The CDR3 bases are TGTGCCAGCAGCTTAATAGGGGGTACAGGAAGCGACAATGAGCAGTTCTTC. Together with reference TRBV7-3 and TRBJ2-1, the CDR3 gives the full variable domain: GAGVSQTPSNKVTEKGKYVELRCDPISGHTALYWYRQSLGQGPEFLIYFQGTGAADDSGLPNDRFFAVRPEGSVSTLKIQRTERGDSAVYLCASSLIGGTGSDNEQFFGPGTRLTVL.

This clone was counted only a few times. The chain has TRBV5-1 and TRBJ2-5; maybe TRBD1 (5 bases). CDR1 is SGHRS and CDR2 is YFSETQ in the germline V gene. There are 18 residues in the CDR3. Trimming stripped 6 bases from V and 5 bases from J, with 29 bases between. In DNA, the CDR3 is TGCGCCAGCAAAGGGGCAGGGTGGGGATATAATGAGACGGAGACCCAGTACTTC. Its translation is CASKGAGWGYNETETQYF.

The chain employs TRBV30 and TRBJ1-4; D gene uncertain. V lost 7 bases, J lost 10 bases, and 19 bases lay in between. Germline CDR1 GTSNPN, CDR2 SVGIG (reference sequence). This CDR3 spans 13 amino acids. The CDR3 DNA sequence: TGTGCCTATCTAAGCGGGTCGGATGGAAAACTGTTTTTT. It translates to CAYLSGSDGKLFF. The variable domain in full, completed from reference TRBV30 and TRBJ1-4, reads SQTIHQWPATLVQPVGSPLSLECTVEGTSNPNLYWYRQAAGRGLQLLFYSVGIGQISSEVPQNLSASRPQDRQFILSSKKLLLSDSGFYLCAYLSGSDGKLFFGSGTQLSVL.

This clone was seen just once. The rearrangement uses TRBV28 and TRBJ1-6; D is undetermined. V dropped 3 bases and J dropped 9 bases, with 6 bases sitting between them. The V gene's germline CDR1 is MDHEN and CDR2 SYDVKM. The CDR3 spans 12 residues. Here the CDR3 reads CASSFYGSPLHF. The CDR3 DNA reads as TGTGCCAGCAGTTTCTATGGTTCACCCCTCCACTTT.

There are a few counts of this clone. The chain couples TRBV5-6 to TRBJ1-2, with D perhaps TRBD1 (5 bases). This CDR3 is built from 14 residues. Germline V lookup: CDR1 SGHDT, CDR2 YYEEEE. Between the trimmed V and J ends, which lost 6 bases and 4 bases, there was a span of 16 bases. The CDR3 DNA is TGTGCCAGCATTCCCCCCGGGGGGTCCTATGGCTACACCTTC. It translates to CASIPPGGSYGYTF.

V gene TRBV7-6 combines with J gene TRBJ2-2; D possibly corresponds to TRBD2 (5 bases). The CDR3 is made up of 13 amino acids. The V and J ends lost 4 bases and 3 bases respectively, with 6 bases between them. The germline V gene encodes CDR1 SGHVS and CDR2 FNYEAQ. The CDR3: CASSWEHTGELFF. The CDR3 nucleotides read TGTGCCAGCAGCTGGGAGCACACCGGGGAGCTGTTTTTT.

Comments on this clone: Other DNA sequences within the sample encode an identical CDR3. This chain connects TRBV28 to TRBJ1-2, with D perhaps matching TRBD1 (5 bases). V was shortened by 2 bases and J by 4 bases, with 8 bases between the two germline ends. This CDR3 is built from 13 residues. CDR1 is MDHEN, CDR2 SYDVKM, per germline. The CDR3 DNA sequence: TGTGCCAGCAGTTTAAGACAGATCTATGGCTACACCTTC. Translated, it gives CASSLRQIYGYTF.

V gene TRBV2 combines with J gene TRBJ1-2; D is unclear. Germline lookup yields CDR1 SNHLY and CDR2 FYNNEI. The germline V and J ends were trimmed by 4 bases and 5 bases, with 8 bases remaining between them. The CDR3 contains 12 residues. The CDR3 bases are TGTGCCAGCAGTGTGACACCATATGGCTACACCTTC. Translating it yields CASSVTPYGYTF.

V gene TRBV4-2 combines with J gene TRBJ2-5; 11 bases are shared with TRBD2. Trimming cost V 0 bases and J 4 bases; bases outside gene matches: 7. This CDR3 comprises 17 residues. CDR1 is LGHNA and CDR2 is YNFKEQ in the germline V gene. CDR3 DNA sequence: TGTGCCAGCAGCCAAGATCTTAGCGGGAGGGCCGCAGAGACCCAGTACTTC. It encodes CASSQDLSGRAAETQYF.

V gene TRBV19 combines with J gene TRBJ2-3, with D unresolved. The CDR3 contains 12 residues. Germline lookup yields CDR1 LNHDA and CDR2 SQIVND (reference sequence). Deletions cut 5 bases from V and 5 bases from J, with 8 bases between. Written as DNA, the CDR3 is TGTGCCAGTAGTCTCCCCGGAGATACGCAGTATTTT. Its translation is CASSLPGDTQYF. Drawing the rest from reference TRBV19 and TRBJ2-3, the complete variable domain is DGGITQSPKYLFRKEGQNVTLSCEQNLNHDAMYWYRQDPGQGLRLIYYSQIVNDFQKGDIAEGYSVSREKKESFPLTVTSAQKNPTAFYLCASSLPGDTQYFGPGTRLTVL.

The chain links TRBV6-5 to TRBJ2-1; 10 bases align to TRBD2. The CDR3 has 15 residues. V shed 5 bases, J shed 4 bases, and the junction held 5 bases outside the gene matches. Germline V lookup: CDR1 MNHEY, CDR2 SVGAGI. CDR3 bases: TGTGCCAGCAGTAGCGGGAGGGGTCTTTACAATGAGCAGTTCTTC. It translates to CASSSGRGLYNEQFF.

This chain connects TRBV7-3 to TRBJ2-1, with a weak D call TRBD1 (5 bases). The CDR3 spans 16 residues. Germline-derived CDR1 and CDR2 are SGHTA and FQGTGA. V was cut by 0 bases and J by 0 bases, with 9 bases left in between. This CDR3 reads CASSLTGASSYNEQFF. The CDR3 DNA reads TGTGCCAGCAGCTTAACAGGGGCGTCCTCCTACAATGAGCAGTTCTTC.

V usage is TRBV9 and J usage is TRBJ1-1; no clear D gene. Germline-derived CDR1 and CDR2 are SGDLS and YYNGEE. The CDR3 has 15 residues. The V end was cut by 3 bases, the J end by 3 bases, with 15 bases between. The CDR3 DNA is TGTGCCAGCAGCGCGTCCGGTCCCGTGGACACTGAAGCTTTCTTT. This encodes CASSASGPVDTEAFF.

The chain recombines TRBV10-3 with TRBJ2-5; TRBD2 matches 9 bases. The ends lost 2 bases at V and 4 bases at J; junction bases unmatched: 8. The CDR3 has 16 residues. The germline CDR1 and CDR2 sequences are ENHRY and SYGVKD. The CDR3 nucleotides read TGTGCCATCAGTGAGGCCCTAGCGGGAAGTGTAGAGACCCAGTACTTC. This gives the protein CAISEALAGSVETQYF.

The genes are TRBV28 and TRBJ2-7; 12 bases match TRBD1. This CDR3 has 14 amino acids. Germline V lookup: CDR1 MDHEN, CDR2 SYDVKM. J gave up 12 bases and V 3 bases, and 9 bases lay outside the gene matches. In DNA form, the CDR3 reads TGTGCCAGCAGTTTGGGGACAGGGGGCGGACTCCGGTACTTC. Protein sequence: CASSLGTGGGLRYF.

In regard to this clone: The sample holds other DNA sequences that translate to the same CDR3. The chain combines TRBV7-2 with TRBJ2-7, with D possibly matching TRBD1 (6 bases). Trimming removed 3 bases from V and 2 bases from J, with 11 bases in between. The CDR3 sequence is 14 residues long. Germline CDR1 SGHTA, CDR2 FQGNSA. For the CDR3, the DNA is TGTGCCAGCAGCTTCCTGGGACATGCCTACGAGCAGTACTTC. It specifies CASSFLGHAYEQYF.

The chain uses TRBV5-1 and TRBJ2-7; 9 nucleotides align to TRBD1. Trimming took 0 bases from V and 2 from J; bases not matched to a gene: 9. Per germline, CDR1 SGHRS and CDR2 YFSETQ. CDR3 length: 17 amino acids. Here the CDR3 DNA reads TGCGCCAGCAGCTTGGAGGCGGGACAGGGCCTCCCCTACGAGCAGTACTTC. It yields the protein CASSLEAGQGLPYEQYF. The variable domain in full, completed from reference TRBV5-1 and TRBJ2-7, reads KAGVTQTPRYLIKTRGQQVTLSCSPISGHRSVSWYQQTPGQGLQFLFEYFSETQRNKGNFPGRFSGRQFSNSRSEMNVSTLELGDSALYLCASSLEAGQGLPYEQYFGPGTRLTVT.

The chain is built from TRBV5-1 and TRBJ1-5; 9 bases match TRBD1. The CDR3 totals 20 residues. CDR1 and CDR2 from the germline V gene are SGHRS and YFSETQ. Trimming at V came to 0 bases and at J to 2 bases, leaving 15 bases not matched to a gene. In DNA form, the CDR3 reads TGCGCCAGCAGCTTGGTAGAGTTGGACAGGGGCGTCAGAGGCAATCAGCCCCAGCATTTT. It translates to CASSLVELDRGVRGNQPQHF. Full variable domain (outside the CDR3, taken from reference TRBV5-1 and TRBJ1-5): KAGVTQTPRYLIKTRGQQVTLSCSPISGHRSVSWYQQTPGQGLQFLFEYFSETQRNKGNFPGRFSGRQFSNSRSEMNVSTLELGDSALYLCASSLVELDRGVRGNQPQHFGDGTRLSIL.

This rearrangement joins TRBV21-1 to TRBJ2-7; TRBD2 reflects the table's D call only, with no check against the DNA. TRBV21-1 is tagged as a pseudogene. The CDR3 runs 14 residues. This chain's CDR3 is CASSNLAGAYEQYF. CDR3 in DNA: TGTGCCAGCAGCAACCTAGCGGGGGCCTACGAGCAGTACTTC.